The clone carrying this T cell receptor beta chain turned up a few times. Antigen unknown. These data come from a study of blood T cells in healthy people across ages. Study summary: For every two T cells, template switching captured about one barcoded beta molecule. The study, taken as a whole, reports: Naive T cell percentage showed a strong correlation with TCR beta diversity. PBMCs left unsorted prevented a conclusive naive versus antigen-experienced comparison.

Healthy Russian Caucasian donors spanned ages about 6 to 95 years. Germline CDR1 is ENHRY and CDR2 is SYGVKD. V was shortened by 6 bases and J by 3 bases, with 19 bases between the two germline ends. CDR3 length: 16 amino acids. With a J-beta primer mix and a sample-barcoded 5' primer, a second PCR ran about 7 to 12 cycles. MiXCR was run by TCRdb on the 5' RACE reads, yielding one entry per CDR3 protein. The sample holds 1.5 million to 2 million distinct CDR3 sequences, 30% to 40% seen once. The J gene is TRBJ2-3, the V gene TRBV10-3; D might be TRBD1 (6 bases). The receptor was derived from a human donor in good health. Sequencing was done on a sample of blood. CDR3: CAISKYTGTRTDTQYF. The CDR3 DNA reads as TGTGCCATCAGCAAGTACACAGGGACGAGGACAGATACGCAGTATTTT.